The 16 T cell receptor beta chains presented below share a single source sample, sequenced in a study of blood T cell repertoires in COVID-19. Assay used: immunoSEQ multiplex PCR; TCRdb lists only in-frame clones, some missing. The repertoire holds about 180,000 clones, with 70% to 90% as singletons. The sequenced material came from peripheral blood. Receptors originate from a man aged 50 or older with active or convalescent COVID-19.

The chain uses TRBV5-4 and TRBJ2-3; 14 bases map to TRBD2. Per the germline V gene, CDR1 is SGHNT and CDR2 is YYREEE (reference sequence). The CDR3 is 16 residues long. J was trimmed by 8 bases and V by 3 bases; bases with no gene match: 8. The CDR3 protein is CASSSGLAGGGGTQYF. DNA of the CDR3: TGTGCCAGCAGCTCCGGACTAGCGGGAGGCGGGGGTACGCAGTATTTT.

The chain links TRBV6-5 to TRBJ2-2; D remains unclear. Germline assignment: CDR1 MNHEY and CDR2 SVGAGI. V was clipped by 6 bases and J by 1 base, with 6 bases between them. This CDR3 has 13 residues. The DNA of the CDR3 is TGTGCCAGCAGCCCCTTGAACACCGGGGAGCTGTTTTTT. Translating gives CASSPLNTGELFF.

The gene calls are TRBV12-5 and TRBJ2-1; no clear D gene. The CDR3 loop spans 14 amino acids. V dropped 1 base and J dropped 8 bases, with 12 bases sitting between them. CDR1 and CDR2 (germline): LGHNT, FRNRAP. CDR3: CASGLGLRNHEQFF. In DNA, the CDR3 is TGTGCTAGTGGTTTGGGGCTCCGAAACCATGAGCAGTTCTTC.

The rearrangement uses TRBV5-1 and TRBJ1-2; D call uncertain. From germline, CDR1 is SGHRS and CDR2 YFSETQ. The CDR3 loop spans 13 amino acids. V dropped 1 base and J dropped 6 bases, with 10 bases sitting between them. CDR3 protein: CASSLRDGNGYTF. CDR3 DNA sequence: TGCGCCAGCAGCTTGCGTGACGGGAATGGCTACACCTTC.

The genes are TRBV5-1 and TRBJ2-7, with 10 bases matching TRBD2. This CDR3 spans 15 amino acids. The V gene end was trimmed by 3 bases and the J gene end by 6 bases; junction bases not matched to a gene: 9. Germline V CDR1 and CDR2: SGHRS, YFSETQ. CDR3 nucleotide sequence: TGCGCCAGCAGCTCCAATCCGGGACTAGCGTTCGAGCAGTACTTC. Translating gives CASSSNPGLAFEQYF.

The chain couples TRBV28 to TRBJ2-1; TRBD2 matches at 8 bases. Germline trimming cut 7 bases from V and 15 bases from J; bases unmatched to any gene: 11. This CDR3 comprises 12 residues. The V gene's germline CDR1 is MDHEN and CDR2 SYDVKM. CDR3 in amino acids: CASTGESGRRFF. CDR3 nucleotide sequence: TGTGCCAGCACCGGCGAAAGCGGGAGAAGGTTCTTC.

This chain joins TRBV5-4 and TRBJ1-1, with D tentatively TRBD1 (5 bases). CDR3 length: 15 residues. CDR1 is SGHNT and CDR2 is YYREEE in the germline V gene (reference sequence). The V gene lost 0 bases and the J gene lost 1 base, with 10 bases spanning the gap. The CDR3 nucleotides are TGTGCCAGCAGCTTGGAAAAGGGGCGGAACACTGAAGCTTTCTTT. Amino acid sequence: CASSLEKGRNTEAFF.

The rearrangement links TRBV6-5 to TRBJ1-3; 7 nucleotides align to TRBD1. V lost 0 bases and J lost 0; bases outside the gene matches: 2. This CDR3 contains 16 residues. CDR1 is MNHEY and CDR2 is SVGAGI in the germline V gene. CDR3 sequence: CASSYSRDSSGNTIYF. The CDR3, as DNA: TGTGCCAGCAGTTACTCGCGGGACAGCTCTGGAAACACCATATATTTT.

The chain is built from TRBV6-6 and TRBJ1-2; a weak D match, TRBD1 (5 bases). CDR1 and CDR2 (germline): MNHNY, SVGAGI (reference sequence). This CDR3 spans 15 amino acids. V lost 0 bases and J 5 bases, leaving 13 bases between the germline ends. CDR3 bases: TGTGCCAGCAGTTACTCGAACAGGATGGAGTATGGCTACACCTTC. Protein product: CASSYSNRMEYGYTF.

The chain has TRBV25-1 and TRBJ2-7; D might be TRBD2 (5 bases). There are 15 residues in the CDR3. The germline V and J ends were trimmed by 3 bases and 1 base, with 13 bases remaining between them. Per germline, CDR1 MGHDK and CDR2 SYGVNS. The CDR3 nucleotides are TGTGCCAGCAGTGAGAATAGCGCATATTCCTACGAGCAGTACTTC. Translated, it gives CASSENSAYSYEQYF.

The CDR3 region is CASSEQGEVDTQYF. CDR3 nucleotide sequence: TGTGCCAGCAGCGAACAGGGGGAGGTAGATACGCAGTATTTT. V gene TRBV9 combines with J gene TRBJ2-3; 8 nucleotides align to TRBD1. V was pared by 3 bases and J by 5 bases, with 5 bases of the junction left unmatched. The CDR3 length is 14 residues. From germline, CDR1 is SGDLS and CDR2 YYNGEE.

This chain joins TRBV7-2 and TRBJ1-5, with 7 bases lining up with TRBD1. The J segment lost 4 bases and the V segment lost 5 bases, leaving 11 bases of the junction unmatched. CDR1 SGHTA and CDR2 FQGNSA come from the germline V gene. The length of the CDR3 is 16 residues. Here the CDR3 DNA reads TGTGCCAGCAGCCATTCAAGACAGACAGGGAATCAGCCCCAGCATTTT. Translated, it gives CASSHSRQTGNQPQHF. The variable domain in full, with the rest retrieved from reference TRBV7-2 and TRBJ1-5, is GAGVSQSPSNKVTEKGKDVELRCDPISGHTALYWYRQSLGQGLEFLIYFQGNSAPDKSGLPSDRFSAERTGGSVSTLTIQRTQQEDSAVYLCASSHSRQTGNQPQHFGDGTRLSIL.

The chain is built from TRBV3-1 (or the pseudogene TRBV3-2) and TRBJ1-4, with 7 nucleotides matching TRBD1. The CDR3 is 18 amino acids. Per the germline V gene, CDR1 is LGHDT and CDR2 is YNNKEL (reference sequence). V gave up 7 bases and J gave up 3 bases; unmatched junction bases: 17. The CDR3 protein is CASTKKFGGGSANEKLFF. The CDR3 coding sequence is TGTGCCAGCACCAAAAAGTTTGGAGGGGGCAGTGCTAATGAAAAACTGTTTTTT.

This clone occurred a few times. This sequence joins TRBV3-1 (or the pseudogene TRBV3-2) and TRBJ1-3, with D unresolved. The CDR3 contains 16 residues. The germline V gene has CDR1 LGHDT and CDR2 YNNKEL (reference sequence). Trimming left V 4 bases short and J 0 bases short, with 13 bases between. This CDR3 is CASSPVLGFSGNTIYF. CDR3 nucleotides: TGTGCCAGCAGCCCTGTCCTGGGCTTCTCTGGAAACACCATATATTTT.

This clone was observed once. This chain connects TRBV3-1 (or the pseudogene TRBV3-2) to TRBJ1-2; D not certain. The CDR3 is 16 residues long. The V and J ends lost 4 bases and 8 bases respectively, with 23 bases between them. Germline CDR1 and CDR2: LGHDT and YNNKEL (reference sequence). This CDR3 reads CASSPPAGGKGWGYTF. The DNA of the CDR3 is TGTGCCAGCAGCCCCCCGGCCGGAGGAAAGGGCTGGGGCTACACCTTC.

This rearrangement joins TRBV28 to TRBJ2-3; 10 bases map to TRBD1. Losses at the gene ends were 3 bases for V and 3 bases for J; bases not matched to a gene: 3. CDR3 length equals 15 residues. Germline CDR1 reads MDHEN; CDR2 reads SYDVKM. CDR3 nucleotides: TGTGCCAGCAGTTTGACGGGACAGGGGACAGATACGCAGTATTTT. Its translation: CASSLTGQGTDTQYF.